Given below is one TCR beta chain in context. This sample was included in a study of blood T cell repertoires in COVID-19. Study-level information: COVID-19 samples from acute and convalescent phases originated in the United States, Italy and Spain. Nucleic acid was either cDNA or gDNA, and it came from T cells, B-cell-depleted T cells, or PBMCs.

How the authors handled the data: Researchers report that nucleated cell counts were estimated from reference gene primer amplification. The assay was immunoSEQ multiplex PCR, and TCRdb's table has in-frame clones only and misses some. The D gene and trimming were derived from the DNA, and the V and J assignments and clone size from that table. This sample has 150,000 to 200,000 clones, with around 89% found just once. The germline CDR1 and CDR2 sequences are MDHEN and SYDVKM. The V end was cut by 7 bases, the J end by 6 bases, with 7 bases between. The CDR3 contains 12 residues. The TCR originated in a man in his forties or fifties with acute or convalescent COVID-19. The sequenced material came from peripheral blood. The rearrangement links TRBV28 to TRBJ1-6; no definite D call. The CDR3 DNA follows: TGTGCCAGCACTGTTATTAATTCACCCCTCCACTTT. It yields the protein CASTVINSPLHF. Based on the CDR3 plus reference TRBV28 and TRBJ1-6, the full variable domain is DVKVTQSSRYLVKRTGEKVFLECVQDMDHENMFWYRQDPGLGLRLIYFSYDVKMKEKGDIPEGYSVSREKKERFSLILESASTNQTSMYLCASTVINSPLHFGNGTRLTVT.